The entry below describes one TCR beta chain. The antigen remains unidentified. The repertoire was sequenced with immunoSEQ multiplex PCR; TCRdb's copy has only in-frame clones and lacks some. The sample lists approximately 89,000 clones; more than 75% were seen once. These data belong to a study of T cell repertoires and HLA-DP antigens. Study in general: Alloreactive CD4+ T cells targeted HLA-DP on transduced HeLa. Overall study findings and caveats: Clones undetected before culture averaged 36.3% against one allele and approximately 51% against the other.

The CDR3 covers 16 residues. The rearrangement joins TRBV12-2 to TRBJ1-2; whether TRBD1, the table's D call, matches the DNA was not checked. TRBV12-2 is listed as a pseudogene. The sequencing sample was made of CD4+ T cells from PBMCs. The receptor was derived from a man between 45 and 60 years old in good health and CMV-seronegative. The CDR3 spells CASRFNSGQGAGGYTF. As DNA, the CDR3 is TGTGCAAGTCGCTTCAACTCGGGACAGGGGGCCGGCGGCTACACCTTC.